This is a list of T cell receptor beta chains from one sample in a study of blood T cell repertoires in COVID-19. Clones were sequenced by immunoSEQ multiplex PCR, and TCRdb holds only the in-frame ones, with some missing. The profile shows about 59,000 clones, 80% of them singletons. Sequencing input: peripheral blood. These receptors all stem from a man aged 55 to 70 with acute or convalescent COVID-19. CDR3s include the opening cysteine and the closing phenylalanine or tryptophan. Each record gives: J gene, clone size, D gene, V gene, CDR3 DNA, CDR3 protein. D genes are given only for firm matches. Some rows have no size entry. The others give once, few or many, or a class for an expanded clone.

j_call: TRBJ1-5; clone_size: NA; d_call: NA; v_call: TRBV19; cdr3_nt: TGTGCCAGTAGTCCTCGGGGGGGTAGCAATCAGCCCCAGCATTTT; cdr3_aa: CASSPRGGSNQPQHF
j_call: TRBJ1-5; clone_size: NA; d_call: TRBD1; v_call: TRBV9; cdr3_nt: TGTGCCAGCAGCACGTCCGGGACAGCCTATCAGCCCCAGCATTTT; cdr3_aa: CASSTSGTAYQPQHF
j_call: TRBJ1-2; clone_size: NA; d_call: NA; v_call: TRBV28; cdr3_nt: TGTGCCAGCAGATACAGAAATTTCTACAACTATGGCTACACCTTC; cdr3_aa: CASRYRNFYNYGYTF
j_call: TRBJ1-1; clone_size: NA; d_call: TRBD1; v_call: TRBV19; cdr3_nt: TGTGCCAGTAAGACAGGGGCGAACACTGAAGCTTTCTTT; cdr3_aa: CASKTGANTEAFF
j_call: TRBJ2-3; clone_size: NA; d_call: NA; v_call: TRBV6-4; cdr3_nt: TGTGCCAGCAGTGAGAGTCGGGGTAGCACAGATACGCAGTATTTT; cdr3_aa: CASSESRGSTDTQYF
j_call: TRBJ1-1; clone_size: NA; d_call: TRBD1; v_call: TRBV7-2; cdr3_nt: TGTGCCAGCAGCCAGGGGGGGGACAGGGGCACTGAAGCTTTCTTT; cdr3_aa: CASSQGGDRGTEAFF
j_call: TRBJ1-5; clone_size: NA; d_call: NA; v_call: TRBV4-2; cdr3_nt: TGTGCCAGCAGCCTCGAGAGGCGTGGGCAGCCCCAGCATTTT; cdr3_aa: CASSLERRGQPQHF
j_call: TRBJ2-4; clone_size: NA; d_call: NA; v_call: TRBV6-5; cdr3_nt: TGTGCCAGCTTCCGGGATCCAGCTGAAAACATTCAGTACTTC; cdr3_aa: CASFRDPAENIQYF
j_call: TRBJ2-3; clone_size: few; d_call: NA; v_call: TRBV6-2/TRBV6-3; cdr3_nt: TGTGCCAGCAGTTACGGGGACAATACGCAGTATTTT; cdr3_aa: CASSYGDNTQYF
j_call: TRBJ1-1; clone_size: NA; d_call: NA; v_call: TRBV6-6; cdr3_nt: TGTGCCAGCAGTTCCCGGGAAGGCACTGAAGCTTTCTTT; cdr3_aa: CASSSREGTEAFF
j_call: TRBJ1-6; clone_size: few; d_call: NA; v_call: TRBV4-2; cdr3_nt: TGTGCCAGCAGTCTCAGGGGCGGGAGCTCCTATAATTCACCCCTCCACTTT; cdr3_aa: CASSLRGGSSYNSPLHF
j_call: TRBJ1-6; clone_size: few; d_call: NA; v_call: TRBV7-8; cdr3_nt: TGTGCCAGCAGCTCCATTGCTAGCACCTATAATTCACCCCTCCACTTT; cdr3_aa: CASSSIASTYNSPLHF
j_call: TRBJ2-7; clone_size: NA; d_call: TRBD1; v_call: TRBV6-6; cdr3_nt: TGTGCCAGCAGCCCTGGGACAGGGAACTCCTACGAGCAGTACTTC; cdr3_aa: CASSPGTGNSYEQYF
j_call: TRBJ2-4; clone_size: NA; d_call: NA; v_call: TRBV7-2; cdr3_nt: TGTGCCAGCAGCCCTCGCGGTCCGGCCAAAAACATTCAGTACTTC; cdr3_aa: CASSPRGPAKNIQYF
j_call: TRBJ2-7; clone_size: NA; d_call: NA; v_call: TRBV5-1; cdr3_nt: TGCGCCAGCAGCCTCGGGAGCGACTACGAGCAGTACTTC; cdr3_aa: CASSLGSDYEQYF
j_call: TRBJ2-7; clone_size: NA; d_call: NA; v_call: TRBV21-1; cdr3_nt: TGTGCCAGCGGAACCTCCGGGACAGAAACCTACGAGCAGTACTTC; cdr3_aa: CASGTSGTETYEQYF
j_call: TRBJ1-2; clone_size: NA; d_call: TRBD1; v_call: TRBV20-1; cdr3_nt: TGCAGTGCTGGACAGGGATTGGGCTACACCTTC; cdr3_aa: CSAGQGLGYTF
j_call: TRBJ2-1; clone_size: once; d_call: TRBD1; v_call: TRBV24-1; cdr3_nt: TGTGCCACCAGTGACACGACAGGGTCCCCAGGGGGCAATGAGCAGTTCTTC; cdr3_aa: CATSDTTGSPGGNEQFF
j_call: TRBJ2-6; clone_size: NA; d_call: NA; v_call: TRBV15; cdr3_nt: TGTGCCACCAGCAGAGATTTTATCATGGCAGCTGGGGCCAACGTCCTGACTTTC; cdr3_aa: CATSRDFIMAAGANVLTF
j_call: TRBJ1-3; clone_size: NA; d_call: NA; v_call: TRBV9; cdr3_nt: TGTGCCAGCAGCGTCTTACCCGAGGGCTCTGGAAACACCATATATTTT; cdr3_aa: CASSVLPEGSGNTIYF
j_call: TRBJ2-1; clone_size: few; d_call: NA; v_call: TRBV5-6; cdr3_nt: TGTGCCAGCAGCTTGTTATCCGTCGATGAGCAGTTCTTC; cdr3_aa: CASSLLSVDEQFF
j_call: TRBJ1-5; clone_size: once; d_call: NA; v_call: TRBV28; cdr3_nt: TGTGCCAGCACCCGAGCGGATGGCAATCAGCCCCAGCATTTT; cdr3_aa: CASTRADGNQPQHF
j_call: TRBJ2-1; clone_size: NA; d_call: NA; v_call: TRBV19; cdr3_nt: TGTGCCAGTTCCAGGGGAAGGGTCAGTACTGAGCAGTTCTTC; cdr3_aa: CASSRGRVSTEQFF
j_call: TRBJ1-4; clone_size: NA; d_call: TRBD1; v_call: TRBV29-1; cdr3_nt: TGCAGCGGGGGACAGGGAAGGAATGAAAAACTGTTTTTT; cdr3_aa: CSGGQGRNEKLFF
j_call: TRBJ1-1; clone_size: NA; d_call: NA; v_call: TRBV18; cdr3_nt: TGTGCCAGCTCACGAAGTAGGGGAGACAGGCTGATGAACACTGAAGCTTTCTTT; cdr3_aa: CASSRSRGDRLMNTEAFF
j_call: TRBJ2-3; clone_size: NA; d_call: TRBD2; v_call: TRBV29-1; cdr3_nt: TGCAGCGTCCTCGGAGCGGGGGGGCATGATACGCAGTATTTT; cdr3_aa: CSVLGAGGHDTQYF
j_call: TRBJ2-7; clone_size: few; d_call: TRBD2; v_call: TRBV11-2; cdr3_nt: TGTGCCAGCAGCTCTTCCGGCGGGGGGCTCCTTTACGAGCAGTACTTC; cdr3_aa: CASSSSGGGLLYEQYF
j_call: TRBJ1-3; clone_size: NA; d_call: TRBD1; v_call: TRBV19; cdr3_nt: TGTGCCAGTAGTACCCTCCGGGACAGGGGAAACACCATATATTTT; cdr3_aa: CASSTLRDRGNTIYF
j_call: TRBJ2-7; clone_size: NA; d_call: NA; v_call: TRBV21-1; cdr3_nt: TGTGCCAGCAGCGAAGGACAGGGGGCTTGCGAGCAGTACTTC; cdr3_aa: CASSEGQGACEQYF
j_call: TRBJ1-2; clone_size: NA; d_call: NA; v_call: TRBV6-5; cdr3_nt: TGTGCCAGCAGTAGGGGTTACTATGGCTACACCTTC; cdr3_aa: CASSRGYYGYTF
j_call: TRBJ2-5; clone_size: few; d_call: TRBD2; v_call: TRBV9; cdr3_nt: TGTGCCAGCAGCGCGGGACTACAAGAGACCCAGTACTTC; cdr3_aa: CASSAGLQETQYF
j_call: TRBJ1-2; clone_size: NA; d_call: NA; v_call: TRBV7-9; cdr3_nt: TGTGCCAGCAGCTTAGACGGGATAAGGGGCTACACCTTC; cdr3_aa: CASSLDGIRGYTF
j_call: TRBJ1-5; clone_size: NA; d_call: TRBD1; v_call: TRBV19; cdr3_nt: TGTGCCAGTAGTGGACAGGCCAATCAGCCCCAGCATTTT; cdr3_aa: CASSGQANQPQHF
j_call: TRBJ2-1; clone_size: NA; d_call: TRBD2; v_call: TRBV5-1; cdr3_nt: TGCGCCAGCAGCCCGACTAGCGGTTCCTACAATGAGCAGTTCTTC; cdr3_aa: CASSPTSGSYNEQFF
j_call: TRBJ1-1; clone_size: NA; d_call: NA; v_call: TRBV7-8; cdr3_nt: TGTGCCAGCAGCCTCGTCTACACTGAAGCTTTCTTT; cdr3_aa: CASSLVYTEAFF
j_call: TRBJ2-3; clone_size: NA; d_call: TRBD1; v_call: TRBV10-1; cdr3_nt: TGCGCCAGCAGTGCGGGGACAGGCCAAACAGATACGCAGTATTTT; cdr3_aa: CASSAGTGQTDTQYF
j_call: TRBJ1-2; clone_size: NA; d_call: TRBD1; v_call: TRBV6-6; cdr3_nt: TGTGCCAGCAGATTACAGGGGAGCGAGGGTGGCTACACCTTC; cdr3_aa: CASRLQGSEGGYTF
j_call: TRBJ2-7; clone_size: NA; d_call: NA; v_call: TRBV28; cdr3_nt: TGTGCCAGCAGTTTGAAGGGTGGGAGGCAGTACTTC; cdr3_aa: CASSLKGGRQYF
j_call: TRBJ2-2; clone_size: NA; d_call: TRBD2; v_call: TRBV9; cdr3_nt: TGTGCCAGCAAGGGAGGGGACTCGAACACCGGGGAGCTGTTTTTT; cdr3_aa: CASKGGDSNTGELFF
j_call: TRBJ2-7; clone_size: few; d_call: TRBD1; v_call: TRBV3-1/TRBV3-2; cdr3_nt: TGTGCCAGCAGCCCCTGGACAGGGACCTACGAGCAGTACTTC; cdr3_aa: CASSPWTGTYEQYF
j_call: TRBJ2-1; clone_size: NA; d_call: NA; v_call: TRBV7-8; cdr3_nt: TGTGCCAGCAGGGAAAGCAGGGGCCTAAGCTCCTACAATGAGCAGTTCTTC; cdr3_aa: CASRESRGLSSYNEQFF
j_call: TRBJ2-2; clone_size: NA; d_call: TRBD2; v_call: TRBV24-1; cdr3_nt: TGTGCCACCAGTGATTCGAAGCGGGGTGGGGCCGGGGAGCTGTTTTTT; cdr3_aa: CATSDSKRGGAGELFF
j_call: TRBJ2-5; clone_size: few; d_call: TRBD2; v_call: TRBV11-2; cdr3_nt: TGTGCCAGCAGCTTAGGCGGGGGAGAGACCCAGTACTTC; cdr3_aa: CASSLGGGETQYF
j_call: TRBJ2-4; clone_size: NA; d_call: NA; v_call: TRBV6-5; cdr3_nt: TGTGCCAGCGGCACATTAGCCAAAAACATTCAGTACTTC; cdr3_aa: CASGTLAKNIQYF
j_call: TRBJ1-3; clone_size: NA; d_call: NA; v_call: TRBV3-1/TRBV3-2; cdr3_nt: TGTGCCAGCAGCCAGGGGGGTATTGGAAACACCATATATTTT; cdr3_aa: CASSQGGIGNTIYF